This T cell receptor (beta chain) was recovered during a study of vaccination effects on CD4 cells after COVID-19. Before any sequencing was done, the ViraFEST assay used viral peptide pools to expand antigen-specific CD4+ T cells. Following 10 days of culture, CD4+ T cells were isolated. Either the mRNA-1273 or the BNT162b2 vaccine was given to participants as two doses. CDR1 and CDR2 (germline): KGHSH, LQKENI. Trimming shortened V by 6 bases and J by 1 base, and 12 bases separated the two germline ends. This CDR3 is built from 14 residues. Concerning this clone itself: Its antigen is as yet unknown.

Clones were read by immunoSEQ multiplex PCR, and TCRdb kept only the in-frame ones, dropping some. The sample consists of nearly 30,000 clones, 80% to 85% of them appearing once. Sequenced here: CD4+ T cells from PBMCs cultured with SARS-CoV-2 spike peptides, sampled after COVID-19 vaccination. The genes are TRBV18 and TRBJ1-1; D gene ambiguous. This receptor was obtained from a human donor who received a COVID-19 vaccine. Some clones in this sample may be carry-over from other donors' samples. CDR3 amino acids: CASSPFNGNTEAFF. For the CDR3, the DNA is TGTGCCAGCTCCCCTTTCAATGGGAACACTGAAGCTTTCTTT.